This T cell receptor (beta chain) was captured in a study of T cell responses to AZD1222 COVID-19 vaccine. Findings of the study overall: The breadth and depth of Spike-specific TCRs increased once two AZD1222 doses had been given. White British people made up most donors, females outnumbered males, and clonal diversity was possibly underestimated. Only six or seven AZD1222 recipients tested seropositive at baseline.

Some second doses came at about 4 weeks and others at about 12 weeks; these were pooled. CDR1 is MNHEY and CDR2 is SVGEGT in the germline V gene. V trimming: 6 bases; J trimming: 4 bases; junction bases outside the gene matches: 7. This CDR3 spans 15 amino acids. Generated by immunoSEQ multiplex PCR, the TCRdb table keeps only in-frame clones and is missing some. The repertoire holds 150,000 to 200,000 clones, with more than 85% as singletons. To note about this clone: The antigen is undetermined.

V is TRBV6-2 or TRBV6-3 and J is TRBJ2-1; 9 nucleotides match TRBD1. The sequence came from an adult who received the AZD1222 COVID-19 vaccine. Sample: peripheral blood, taken 28 days after the second AZD1222 dose. The CDR3 DNA is TGTGCCAGCAGCCATGGGACAGGGCTGTACAATGAGCAGTTCTTC. Amino acids: CASSHGTGLYNEQFF.